The next 21 T cell receptor beta chains were all read from a single sample in a study of human T cells and chemical hapten exposure. Time point indicated: pre-sensitization, week 0. Noted treatment: therapeutic diphenylcyclopropenone sensitization with weekly scalp DPC. TCRdb analysed the RACE reads with MiXCR anew, one entry per CDR3 protein. The sample shows about 80,000 distinct CDR3 sequences, 14% of them seen only once. The specimen comprised whole blood, sampled in connection with sensitization to the hapten diphenylcyclopropenone (DPC). These receptors were obtained from a woman in her fifties or sixties with alopecia areata. Some clones in this sample may be carry-over from other donors' samples.

There are a few counts of this clonotype. The V and J genes are TRBV5-1 and TRBJ2-7; tentative D call: TRBD2 (5 bases). Germline-derived CDR1 and CDR2 are SGHRS and YFSETQ. Trimming took off 4 bases at V and 3 bases at J, with 17 bases between the two ends. The CDR3 length is 15 residues. CDR3 sequence reads: CASSDRYQGSYEQYF. The CDR3 bases are TGCGCCAGCAGCGACCGCTACCAAGGGAGCTACGAGCAGTACTTC.

V usage is TRBV7-6 and J usage is TRBJ1-1; D is possibly TRBD1 (5 bases). CDR3 size: 12 residues. Germline V gene lookup returns CDR1 SGHVS and CDR2 FNYEAQ. V was trimmed by 4 bases and J by 6 bases, leaving 9 bases between them. The CDR3 loop is CASSSGLSEAFF. DNA of the CDR3: TGTGCCAGCAGCTCGGGACTGTCTGAAGCTTTCTTT.

This chain links TRBV11-1 with TRBJ2-3; 11 nucleotides match TRBD2. CDR1 SGHAT and CDR2 FQDESV come from the germline V gene (reference sequence). J lost 4 bases, V lost 4 bases, and 7 bases had no gene match. This CDR3 region has 16 residues. CDR3 region: CASSSRTSGRADTQYF. The CDR3 DNA reads as TGTGCCAGCAGCTCGAGAACTAGCGGGAGAGCAGATACGCAGTATTTT.

The genes are TRBV3-1 and TRBJ2-7; possibly TRBD2 for D (5 bases). This CDR3 has 14 amino acids. CDR1 LGHDT and CDR2 YNNKEL come from the germline V gene (reference sequence). Trimming took off 4 bases at V and 7 bases at J, with 17 bases between the two ends. DNA of the CDR3: TGTGCCAGCAGCCCTAGAGGCCCAACGGGGGAGCAGTACTTC. The encoded protein is CASSPRGPTGEQYF.

The chain recombines TRBV6-5 with TRBJ2-1; D is possibly TRBD2 (5 bases). V lost 4 bases, J lost 4 bases, and 17 bases lay in between. Germline loops: CDR1 MNHEY, CDR2 SVGAGI. The CDR3 is 16 amino acids. The CDR3 coding sequence is TGTGCCAGCAGTTCCGGTGTACCGGGATGGTACAATGAGCAGTTCTTC. It yields the protein CASSSGVPGWYNEQFF.

V usage is TRBV6-6 and J usage is TRBJ2-5, with D possibly TRBD2 on 6 matching bases. This CDR3 has 14 amino acids. CDR1 and CDR2 from the germline V gene are MNHNY and SVGAGI (reference sequence). Between the trimmed V and J ends, which lost 3 bases and 4 bases, there was a span of 12 bases. CDR3: CASSYSGAGETQYF. The CDR3 coding sequence is TGTGCCAGCAGTTATTCGGGAGCAGGAGAGACCCAGTACTTC.

This clonotype occurred many times. V is TRBV20-1 and J is TRBJ1-6, with D unresolved. CDR3 length: 14 residues. Trimming left V 3 bases short and J 6 bases short, with 12 bases between. CDR1 is DFQATT and CDR2 is SNEGSKA in the germline V gene (reference sequence). CDR3 coding DNA: TGCAGTGCTAGGGCGCACCAGGTTAATTCACCCCTCCACTTT. Protein product: CSARAHQVNSPLHF.

This clonotype was seen repeatedly, ten times or more. This chain connects TRBV18 to TRBJ2-7; TRBD1 is a possible D gene (6 bases). V was shortened by 4 bases and J by 3 bases, with 13 bases between the two germline ends. Germline assignment: CDR1 KGHSH and CDR2 LQKENI. CDR3 length: 14 amino acids. As DNA, the CDR3 is TGTGCCAGCTCACGCGCCCGGGACATCTACGAGCAGTACTTC. Its translation is CASSRARDIYEQYF.

This clonotype was detected only a few times. CDR3 DNA sequence: TGCGCCACCGGTACAGGGGACCGTGGAAACACCATATATTTT. Translation: CATGTGDRGNTIYF. This sequence joins TRBV5-1 and TRBJ1-3; 7 bases line up with TRBD1. The CDR3 totals 14 residues. Germline loops: CDR1 SGHRS, CDR2 YFSETQ. Trimming took 9 bases from V and 3 from J; bases not matched to a gene: 9.

This clonotype has only a few counts. V gene TRBV28 combines with J gene TRBJ2-1; 8 nucleotides agree with TRBD2. From germline, CDR1 is MDHEN and CDR2 SYDVKM. The CDR3 has 16 amino acids. Germline trimming cut 5 bases from V and 0 bases from J; bases unmatched to any gene: 6. The CDR3 DNA sequence: TGTGCCAGCAGTGGAAACCTAGCGGGCTCCTACAATGAGCAGTTCTTC. Amino acids: CASSGNLAGSYNEQFF.

The chain has TRBV6-5 and TRBJ2-7; the match to TRBD2 covers 9 bases. Trimming removed 5 bases from V and 4 bases from J; junction bases left unmatched: 6. This CDR3 is 14 amino acids long. CDR1 and CDR2 (germline): MNHEY, SVGAGI. CDR3 region: CASSKGTSRYEQYF. DNA of the CDR3: TGTGCCAGCAGTAAAGGGACTAGCCGGTACGAGCAGTACTTC.

The chain employs TRBV29-1 and TRBJ1-2; D is ambiguous. This CDR3 comprises 13 residues. Deletions cut 3 bases from V and 2 bases from J, with 10 bases between. CDR1 and CDR2 from the germline V gene are SQVTM and ANQGSEA. The DNA of the CDR3 is TGCAGCGTTGACGAGGGAGGCAACTATGGCTACACCTTC. Protein sequence: CSVDEGGNYGYTF.

The rearrangement joins TRBV29-1 to TRBJ2-7, with 8 bases fitting TRBD1. V lost 5 bases and J lost 6; bases outside the gene matches: 9. Germline values: CDR1 SQVTM, CDR2 ANQGSEA. The CDR3 runs to 13 residues. CDR3 DNA: TGCAGCGTTCTAAGGACAGGGCGGGGCGAGCAGTACTTC. Its protein product is CSVLRTGRGEQYF.

This clonotype has more than one count but fewer than ten. The chain has TRBV7-8 and TRBJ2-3; unclear D gene. The germline gives CDR1 SGHVS, CDR2 FQNEAQ. CDR3 length: 17 residues. Trimming left V 2 bases short and J 0 bases short, with 15 bases between. The CDR3 protein is CASSLRGKTSSTDTQYF. As DNA, the CDR3 is TGTGCCAGCAGCTTACGTGGGAAAACCTCTAGCACAGATACGCAGTATTTT.

This clonotype was picked up a small number of times. The chain couples TRBV20-1 to TRBJ1-1; tentatively, D is TRBD1 (5 bases). The V and J ends lost 6 bases and 2 bases respectively, with 19 bases between them. Germline CDR1 DFQATT, CDR2 SNEGSKA (reference sequence). The CDR3 runs 15 residues. The CDR3 DNA follows: TGCAGTGCGAGTGGTTTGACAGACCTTAACACTGAAGCTTTCTTT. As protein: CSASGLTDLNTEAFF.

This clonotype was counted only a few times. The chain links TRBV9 to TRBJ2-1; TRBD1 agrees at 7 bases. The trim removed 4 bases at V and 3 bases at J, leaving 22 bases unmatched. CDR3 length equals 20 residues. Germline CDR1 reads SGDLS; CDR2 reads YYNGEE. The CDR3 loop is CASSLNLQSGQKTRYNEQFF. The CDR3 DNA reads TGTGCCAGCAGCTTAAACCTTCAGTCGGGACAGAAAACCCGCTACAATGAGCAGTTCTTC.

The DNA for the CDR3 is TGTGCCAGCAGAGCAGAAGGCCGCTGGGGTAACACTGAAGCTTTCTTT. This codes for CASRAEGRWGNTEAFF. V is TRBV5-6 and J is TRBJ1-1; D remains ambiguous. The CDR3 spans 16 residues. Trimming took off 5 bases at V and 2 bases at J, with 19 bases between the two ends. Looked up from germline, CDR1 is SGHDT and CDR2 is YYEEEE.

The table lists this clonotype with a few counts. CDR3 residues: CASSPTRGHLGNEQFF. CDR3 coding DNA: TGTGCCAGCAGCCCTACTAGGGGACACCTGGGCAATGAGCAGTTCTTC. The V call is TRBV2, the J call TRBJ2-1, with D maybe TRBD1 (6 bases). V lost 6 bases, J lost 6 bases, and 21 bases lay in between. The germline gives CDR1 SNHLY, CDR2 FYNNEI. This CDR3 region has 16 residues.

With respect to this clonotype: A single base separates this from a much larger clone, so it may be a read error. The chain links TRBV7-2 to TRBJ1-3, with D unresolved. CDR3 length: 17 residues. CDR1 is SGHTA, CDR2 FQGNSA, per germline. The CDR3 protein is CVSSPRSHGALGNTIYF. The DNA of the CDR3 is TGTGTCAGCAGCCCCCGGTCACACGGAGCTTTAGGAAACACCATATATTTT. Full variable domain (remainder filled in from reference TRBV7-2 and TRBJ1-3): GAGVSQSPSNKVTEKGKDVELRCDPISGHTALYWYRQSLGQGLEFLIYFQGNSAPDKSGLPSDRFSAERTGGSVSTLTIQRTQQEDSAVYLCVSSPRSHGALGNTIYFGEGSWLTVV.

This sequence joins TRBV27 and TRBJ1-1; 11 positions agree with TRBD1. The trim removed 6 bases at V and 11 bases at J, leaving 17 bases unmatched. This CDR3 is 16 amino acids long. Germline lookup yields CDR1 MNHEY and CDR2 SMNVEV (reference sequence). The chain's CDR3 is CASRENVRTGGAGAFF. CDR3 DNA sequence: TGTGCCAGCAGAGAGAATGTGAGGACAGGGGGCGCCGGGGCTTTCTTT.

The chain joins TRBV20-1 to TRBJ1-5, with a tentative D call TRBD1 (5 bases). Germline loops: CDR1 DFQATT, CDR2 SNEGSKA (reference sequence). CDR3 size: 14 residues. Trimming stripped 3 bases from V and 3 bases from J, with 12 bases between. CDR3 sequence (DNA): TGCAGTGCTAGTCCACAGGCCTACAATCAGCCCCAGCATTTT. Encoded protein: CSASPQAYNQPQHF.